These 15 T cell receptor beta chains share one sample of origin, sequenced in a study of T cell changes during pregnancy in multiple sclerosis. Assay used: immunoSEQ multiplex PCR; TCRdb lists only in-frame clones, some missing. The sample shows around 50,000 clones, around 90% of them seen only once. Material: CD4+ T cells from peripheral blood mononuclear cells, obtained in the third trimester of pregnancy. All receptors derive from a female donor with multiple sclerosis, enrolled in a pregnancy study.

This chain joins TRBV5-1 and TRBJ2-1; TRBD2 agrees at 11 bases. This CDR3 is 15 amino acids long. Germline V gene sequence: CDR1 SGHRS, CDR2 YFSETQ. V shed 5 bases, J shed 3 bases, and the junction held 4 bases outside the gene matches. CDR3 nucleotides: TGCGCCAGCAGGACTAGCGGGGCTAACTACAATGAGCAGTTCTTC. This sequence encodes CASRTSGANYNEQFF.

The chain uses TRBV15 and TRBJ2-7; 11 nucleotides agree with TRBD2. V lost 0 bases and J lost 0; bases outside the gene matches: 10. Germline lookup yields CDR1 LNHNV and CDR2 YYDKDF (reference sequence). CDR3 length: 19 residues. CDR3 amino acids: CATSRDPGLAGSSSYEQYF. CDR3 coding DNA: TGTGCCACCAGCAGAGATCCCGGACTAGCGGGTTCGAGCTCCTACGAGCAGTACTTC. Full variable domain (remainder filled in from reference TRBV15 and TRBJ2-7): DAMVIQNPRYQVTQFGKPVTLSCSQTLNHNVMYWYQQKSSQAPKLLFHYYDKDFNNEADTPDNFQSRRPNTSFCFLDIRSPGLGDTAMYLCATSRDPGLAGSSSYEQYFGPGTRLTVT.

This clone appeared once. CDR3 DNA: TGTGCCAGCAGCTTAAAGGCAGGGTGGACCACCGGGGAGCTGTTTTTT. Encoded protein: CASSLKAGWTTGELFF. This sequence joins TRBV7-3 and TRBJ2-2, with a possible D match to TRBD1 (5 bases). Between the trimmed V and J ends, which lost 1 base and 4 bases, there was a span of 13 bases. CDR3 size: 16 residues. CDR1 and CDR2 (germline): SGHTA, FQGTGA.

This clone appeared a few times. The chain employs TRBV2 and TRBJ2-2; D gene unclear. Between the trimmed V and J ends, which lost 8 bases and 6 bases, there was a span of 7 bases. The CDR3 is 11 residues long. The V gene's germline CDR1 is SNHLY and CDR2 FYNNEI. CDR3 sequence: CASGSPGELFF. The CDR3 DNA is TGTGCCAGCGGTAGCCCCGGGGAGCTGTTTTTT.

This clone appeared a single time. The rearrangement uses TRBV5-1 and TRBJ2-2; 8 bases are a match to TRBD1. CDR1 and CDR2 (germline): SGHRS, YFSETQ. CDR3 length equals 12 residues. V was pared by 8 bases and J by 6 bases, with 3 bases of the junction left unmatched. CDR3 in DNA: TGCGCCAGTACAGGGGGATCCGGGGAGCTGTTTTTT. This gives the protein CASTGGSGELFF.

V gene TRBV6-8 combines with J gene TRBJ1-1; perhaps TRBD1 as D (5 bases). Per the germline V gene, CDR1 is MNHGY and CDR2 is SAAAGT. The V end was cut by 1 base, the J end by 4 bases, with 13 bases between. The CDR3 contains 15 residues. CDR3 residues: CASSYYQGYRTEAFF. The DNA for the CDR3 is TGTGCCAGCAGTTACTATCAGGGATATCGCACTGAAGCTTTCTTT.

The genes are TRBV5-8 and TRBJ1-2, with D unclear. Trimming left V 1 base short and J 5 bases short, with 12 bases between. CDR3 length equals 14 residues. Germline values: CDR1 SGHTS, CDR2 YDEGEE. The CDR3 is CASSLLGTDYGYTF. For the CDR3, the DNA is TGTGCCAGCAGCTTGTTAGGAACAGATTATGGCTACACCTTC.

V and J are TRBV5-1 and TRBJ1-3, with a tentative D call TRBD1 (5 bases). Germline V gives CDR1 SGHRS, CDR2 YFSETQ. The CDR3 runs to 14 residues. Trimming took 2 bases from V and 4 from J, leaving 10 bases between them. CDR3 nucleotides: TGCGCCAGCAGCTTAGGACAATTCGGAAACACCATATATTTT. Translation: CASSLGQFGNTIYF.

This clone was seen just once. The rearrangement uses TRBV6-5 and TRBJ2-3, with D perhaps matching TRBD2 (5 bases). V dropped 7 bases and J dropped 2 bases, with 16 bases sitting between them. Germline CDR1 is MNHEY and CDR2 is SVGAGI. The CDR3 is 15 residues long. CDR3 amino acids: CASIVSSGSTDTQYF. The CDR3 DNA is TGTGCCAGCATCGTATCCTCGGGGTCCACAGATACGCAGTATTTT.

The CDR3 sequence is CAISEVRSSGNTIYF. CDR3 in DNA: TGTGCCATCAGTGAAGTCAGAAGCTCTGGAAACACCATATATTTT. V and J are TRBV10-3 and TRBJ1-3, with D hard to call. The CDR3 is 15 amino acids. Germline-derived CDR1 and CDR2 are ENHRY and SYGVKD. V gave up 3 bases and J gave up 0 bases, with 9 bases separating them.

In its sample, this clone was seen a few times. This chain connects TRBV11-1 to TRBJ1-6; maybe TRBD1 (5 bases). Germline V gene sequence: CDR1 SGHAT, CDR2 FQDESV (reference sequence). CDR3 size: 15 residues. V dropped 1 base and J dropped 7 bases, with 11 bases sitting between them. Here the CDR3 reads CASSLGRGANSPLHF. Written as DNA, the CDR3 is TGTGCCAGCAGCTTAGGGCGCGGGGCAAATTCACCCCTCCACTTT.

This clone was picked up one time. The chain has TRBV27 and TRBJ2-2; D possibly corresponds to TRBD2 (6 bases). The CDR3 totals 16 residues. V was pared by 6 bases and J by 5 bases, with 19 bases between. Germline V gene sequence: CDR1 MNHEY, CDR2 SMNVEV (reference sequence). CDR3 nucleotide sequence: TGTGCCAGCAGCCCCGCCGGGACTCTAGGGACCGGGGAGCTGTTTTTT. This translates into CASSPAGTLGTGELFF.

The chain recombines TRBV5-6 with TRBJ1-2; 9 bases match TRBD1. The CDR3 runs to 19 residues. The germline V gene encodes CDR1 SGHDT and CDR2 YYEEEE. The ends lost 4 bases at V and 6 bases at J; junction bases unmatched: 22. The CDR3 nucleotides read TGTGCCAGCAGCGCGTTAAGCGGGGACAGGGTTTCTAGCATACATGGCTACACCTTC. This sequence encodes CASSALSGDRVSSIHGYTF.

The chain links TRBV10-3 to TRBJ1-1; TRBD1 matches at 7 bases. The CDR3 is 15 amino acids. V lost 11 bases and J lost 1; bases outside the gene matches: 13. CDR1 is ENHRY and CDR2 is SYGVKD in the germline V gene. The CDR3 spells CASLNRDSENTEAFF. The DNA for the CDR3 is TGTGCCTCACTCAACCGGGACAGTGAGAACACTGAAGCTTTCTTT.

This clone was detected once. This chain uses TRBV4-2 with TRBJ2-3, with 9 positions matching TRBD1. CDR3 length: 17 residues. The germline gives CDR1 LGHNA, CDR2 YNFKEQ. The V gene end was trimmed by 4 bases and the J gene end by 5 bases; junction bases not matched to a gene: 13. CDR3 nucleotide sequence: TGTGCCAGCAGCCCAGGATGGGCCCGGGACAGGGAAGATACGCAGTATTTT. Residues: CASSPGWARDREDTQYF.